The 30 T cell receptor beta chains below all came from one sample that was sequenced in a study of radiation and T cells in renal cell carcinoma. This sample's time point: blood 2 weeks post-SBRT. Indicated treatment: 15 Gy SBRT to primary tumor, nephrectomy 4 weeks later. TCRdb's table, derived via immunoSEQ multiplex PCR, lists solely in-frame clones and lacks some. Here the sample spans roughly 60,000 clones, roughly 79% being singletons. Material: blood, obtained from a patient whose treatment included radiotherapy and nephrectomy. The origin of the receptors is a man aged 60 to 69 with renal cell carcinoma.

The genes are TRBV10-1 and TRBJ2-5; 10 nucleotides line up with TRBD1. The CDR3 covers 16 residues. CDR1 is WNHNN, CDR2 SYGVQD, per germline (reference sequence). Losses at the gene ends were 3 bases for V and 4 bases for J; bases not matched to a gene: 8. The CDR3 here is CASSDSGTGVSETQYF. CDR3 DNA sequence: TGCGCCAGCAGTGATTCCGGGACAGGGGTTTCAGAGACCCAGTACTTC.

The chain recombines TRBV7-9 with TRBJ2-1; the D is unclear. Germline V gives CDR1 SEHNR, CDR2 FQNEAQ (reference sequence). CDR3 size: 16 residues. Trimming shortened V by 2 bases and J by 2 bases, and 13 bases separated the two germline ends. CDR3 bases: TGTGCCAGCAGCTTAATCCGAACACGCACCTACAATGAGCAGTTCTTC. Protein sequence: CASSLIRTRTYNEQFF.

CDR3: CASSQVYTDTQYF. The CDR3 nucleotides are TGTGCCAGCAGCCAAGTTTACACAGATACGCAGTATTTT. V usage is TRBV14 and J usage is TRBJ2-3; the D is unclear. Trimming removed 1 base from V and 2 bases from J, with 4 bases in between. This CDR3 is built from 13 residues. From germline, CDR1 is SGHDN and CDR2 FVKESK.

This sequence joins TRBV11-1 and TRBJ2-5; tentatively, D is TRBD2 (5 bases). This CDR3 contains 14 residues. CDR1 and CDR2 (germline): SGHAT, FQDESV (reference sequence). The germline V and J ends were trimmed by 1 base and 1 base, with 7 bases remaining between them. CDR3 in DNA: TGTGCCAGCAGCTTAGGGAGGTTCCAAGAGACCCAGTACTTC. Translating gives CASSLGRFQETQYF.

The chain is built from TRBV7-2 and TRBJ2-3, with 8 bases matching TRBD2. Germline loops: CDR1 SGHTA, CDR2 FQGNSA. The ends lost 2 bases at V and 0 bases at J; junction bases unmatched: 1. This CDR3 is 15 amino acids long. The chain's CDR3 is CASSLLAGSTDTQYF. Here the CDR3 DNA reads TGTGCCAGCAGCTTACTAGCGGGTAGCACAGATACGCAGTATTTT.

The CDR3 loop reads CASWDREHNSPLHF. The CDR3, as DNA: TGTGCCTCTTGGGACAGGGAACATAATTCACCCCTCCACTTT. The gene calls are TRBV19 and TRBJ1-6; 9 bases agree with TRBD1. The germline V gene encodes CDR1 LNHDA and CDR2 SQIVND (reference sequence). The trim removed 11 bases at V and 5 bases at J, leaving 7 bases unmatched. CDR3 length: 14 residues.

The CDR3, as DNA: TGTGCCAGCAGCTTAGATCGAGAACGGGAGCAGTACTTC. This sequence encodes CASSLDREREQYF. This sequence joins TRBV11-2 and TRBJ2-7; D uncertain. Trimming took off 0 bases at V and 7 bases at J, with 10 bases between the two ends. CDR1 SGHAT and CDR2 FQNNGV come from the germline V gene. CDR3 length: 13 residues. The full variable domain, with the rest looked up from reference TRBV11-2 and TRBJ2-7, is EAGVAQSPRYKIIEKRQSVAFWCNPISGHATLYWYQQILGQGPKLLIQFQNNGVVDDSQLPKDRFSAERLKGVDSTLKIQPAKLEDSAVYLCASSLDREREQYFGPGTRLTVT.

This chain uses TRBV9 with TRBJ1-5; D remains unclear. CDR3 length: 16 residues. Trimming removed 0 bases at V and 5 bases at J, with 15 bases between. Germline V lookup: CDR1 SGDLS, CDR2 YYNGEE. In nucleotides, the CDR3 is TGTGCCAGCAGCGTAGGAGACTCAAGGGCAGATCAGCCCCAGCATTTT. Translated: CASSVGDSRADQPQHF.

The rearrangement joins TRBV19 to TRBJ1-3; 10 bases match TRBD1. The trim removed 8 bases at V and 0 bases at J, leaving 7 bases unmatched. The germline CDR1 and CDR2 sequences are LNHDA and SQIVND (reference sequence). The CDR3 totals 16 residues. CDR3 region: CASVDRGPFSGNTIYF. CDR3 bases: TGTGCCAGTGTAGACAGGGGGCCCTTCTCTGGAAACACCATATATTTT.

The rearrangement links TRBV10-1 to TRBJ2-7, with D perhaps matching TRBD1 (5 bases). There are 13 residues in the CDR3. The germline gives CDR1 WNHNN, CDR2 SYGVQD (reference sequence). Trimming left V 3 bases short and J 3 bases short, with 9 bases between. Written as DNA, the CDR3 is TGCGCCAGCAGTGACAGGGCCCACTACGAGCAGTACGTC. It specifies CASSDRAHYEQYV.

This clone was found once. This chain connects TRBV5-1 to TRBJ2-1, with 11 nucleotides matching TRBD2. CDR1 SGHRS and CDR2 YFSETQ come from the germline V gene. J gave up 5 bases and V 0 bases, and 1 base lay outside the gene matches. This CDR3 is built from 15 residues. The CDR3 region is CASSLGLAGHNEQFF. DNA of the CDR3: TGCGCCAGCAGCTTGGGACTAGCGGGACACAATGAGCAGTTCTTC.

V usage is TRBV30 and J usage is TRBJ1-2, with TRBD1 matching over 8 bases. Unmatched junction bases numbered 4, after V lost 3 bases and J lost 4 bases. Per the germline V gene, CDR1 is GTSNPN and CDR2 is SVGIG (reference sequence). The CDR3 totals 13 residues. CDR3 coding DNA: TGTGCCTGGAGCTTCCAGGGGGCCTATGGCTACACCTTC. Its translation is CAWSFQGAYGYTF.

V and J are TRBV2 and TRBJ1-2, with a possible D match to TRBD1 (5 bases). V shed 6 bases and J shed 10 bases, with 15 bases lying between them. This CDR3 is built from 12 residues. From germline, CDR1 is SNHLY and CDR2 FYNNEI. The CDR3 reads CASRSQPQDYTF. The CDR3, as DNA: TGTGCCAGCAGGAGCCAACCACAGGACTACACCTTC.

The V call is TRBV4-3, the J call TRBJ2-1; 9 positions agree with TRBD1. V was pared by 0 bases and J by 4 bases, with 1 base of the junction left unmatched. The CDR3 runs to 15 residues. Per the germline V gene, CDR1 is LGHNA and CDR2 is YSLEER. CDR3 in DNA: TGCGCCAGCAGCCAAGAGGGACAGGGTTACAATGAGCAGTTCTTC. Translated: CASSQEGQGYNEQFF.

The gene calls are TRBV19 and TRBJ1-5; D might be TRBD1 (5 bases). The CDR3 consists of 15 residues. Trimming left V 4 bases short and J 3 bases short, with 13 bases between. Germline V gene sequence: CDR1 LNHDA, CDR2 SQIVND (reference sequence). CDR3 residues: CASSTGLGANQPQHF. CDR3 bases: TGTGCCAGTAGTACGGGACTAGGGGCCAATCAGCCCCAGCATTTT.

The chain uses TRBV7-9 and TRBJ2-3; 7 bases line up with TRBD2. Germline CDR1 is SEHNR and CDR2 is FQNEAQ (reference sequence). V trimming: 3 bases; J trimming: 2 bases; junction bases outside the gene matches: 2. The CDR3 is 14 amino acids. The DNA for the CDR3 is TGTGCCAGCAGCTTGGGGGGGATCACAGATACGCAGTATTTT. It codes for CASSLGGITDTQYF.

The DNA of the CDR3 is TGTGCCAGCAGTTATGGGCGGACCACCGGGGAGCTGTTTTTT. Translation: CASSYGRTTGELFF. The chain combines TRBV6-5 with TRBJ2-2; D unresolved. V gave up 3 bases and J gave up 4 bases, with 9 bases separating them. Germline lookup yields CDR1 MNHEY and CDR2 SVGAGI. This CDR3 has 14 residues.

J is TRBJ2-1 and V is TRBV11-3; D is uncertain. The CDR3 is 15 amino acids. Trimming took 1 base from V and 2 from J, leaving 9 bases between them. Germline-derived CDR1 and CDR2 are SGHNT and YENEEA. Here the CDR3 DNA reads TGTGCCAGCAGCTTAGCCAGTTCCCCCTACAATGAGCAGTTCTTC. It specifies CASSLASSPYNEQFF. The variable domain in full, completed from reference TRBV11-3 and TRBJ2-1, reads EAGVVQSPRYKIIEKKQPVAFWCNPISGHNTLYWYLQNLGQGPELLIRYENEEAVDDSQLPKDRFSAERLKGVDSTLKIQPAELGDSAVYLCASSLASSPYNEQFFGPGTRLTVL.

V and J are TRBV29-1 and TRBJ2-3, with TRBD2 matching over 11 bases. V lost 7 bases to trimming and J lost 1 base; unmatched junction nucleotides: 7. The CDR3 is 15 amino acids. Germline values: CDR1 SQVTM, CDR2 ANQGSEA. Here the CDR3 DNA reads TGCAGCGGCGCCCCGACTAGCGGGGGCACAGATACGCAGTATTTT. This translates into CSGAPTSGGTDTQYF.

J is TRBJ2-2 and V is TRBV7-9; TRBD1 aligns across 8 bases. The ends lost 2 bases at V and 5 bases at J; junction bases unmatched: 4. The germline gives CDR1 SEHNR, CDR2 FQNEAQ (reference sequence). This CDR3 is built from 15 residues. CDR3 in DNA: TGTGCCAGCAGCTTACGGACAGGGAAAACCGGGGAGCTGTTTTTT. This codes for CASSLRTGKTGELFF.

The V gene is TRBV5-4, the J gene TRBJ1-1; the D gene is possibly TRBD1 (5 bases). The CDR3 is 13 amino acids. Looked up from germline, CDR1 is SGHNT and CDR2 is YYREEE (reference sequence). With 4 bases removed from V and 1 base from J, the gap between germline ends came to 8 bases. The CDR3 region has the DNA TGTGCCAGCAGCGCACAGGAGAACACTGAAGCTTTCTTT. Encoded protein: CASSAQENTEAFF.

V usage is TRBV2 and J usage is TRBJ1-4, with a possible D match to TRBD1 (5 bases). Germline assignment: CDR1 SNHLY and CDR2 FYNNEI. The CDR3 extends over 12 amino acids. V lost 11 bases and J 6 bases, leaving 13 bases between the germline ends. CDR3 sequence reads: CAGGREDEKLFF. DNA of the CDR3: TGTGCCGGAGGCAGGGAAGATGAAAAACTGTTTTTT.

The V gene is TRBV6-8, the J gene TRBJ1-6, with D perhaps matching TRBD1 (5 bases). Germline-derived CDR1 and CDR2 are MNHGY and SAAAGT. There are 17 residues in the CDR3. V was trimmed by 4 bases and J by 9 bases, leaving 22 bases between them. For the CDR3, the DNA is TGTGCCAGCAGTTCGGCGAACAGGAAGAGGCTTTGTTCACCCCTCCACTTT. Residues: CASSSANRKRLCSPLHF.

The chain employs TRBV14 and TRBJ2-7, with 12 bases aligning to TRBD1. Looked up from germline, CDR1 is SGHDN and CDR2 is FVKESK. The J segment lost 7 bases and the V segment lost 2 bases, leaving 9 bases of the junction unmatched. The CDR3 extends over 16 amino acids. For the CDR3, the DNA is TGTGCCAGCAGCCAATTCGGGGACAGGGGGCGCCGGGAGCAGTACTTC. Its translation is CASSQFGDRGRREQYF.

This chain joins TRBV7-9 and TRBJ2-4; D is possibly TRBD1 (6 bases). CDR1 and CDR2 (germline): SEHNR, FQNEAQ (reference sequence). The V end lost 4 bases, the J end lost 3 bases, and 13 bases lay between the germline ends. The CDR3 covers 15 residues. CDR3 DNA sequence: TGTGCCAGCAGCTACCAAGACAGGAACAAAAACATTCAGTACTTC. Residues: CASSYQDRNKNIQYF.

This chain links TRBV15 with TRBJ2-1, with D maybe TRBD2 (6 bases). CDR3 length: 16 residues. Trimming took 5 bases from V and 2 from J, leaving 16 bases between them. Looked up from germline, CDR1 is LNHNV and CDR2 is YYDKDF (reference sequence). CDR3 sequence (DNA): TGTGCCACCAGCTCTTTAGCGGATACTACCTACAATGAGCAGTTCTTC. Residues: CATSSLADTTYNEQFF.

This clone has only a few counts. V usage is TRBV7-2 and J usage is TRBJ1-5; no definite D call. V was trimmed by 3 bases and J by 3 bases, leaving 6 bases between them. CDR1 and CDR2 (germline): SGHTA, FQGNSA. CDR3 length: 13 residues. CDR3 residues: CASSFKLNQPQHF. In DNA form, the CDR3 reads TGTGCCAGCAGCTTCAAGCTCAATCAGCCCCAGCATTTT.

The genes are TRBV5-8 and TRBJ2-5; D unclear. CDR1 and CDR2 (germline): SGHTS, YDEGEE. V lost 4 bases to trimming and J lost 5 bases, with 15 bases between them. The CDR3 is made up of 14 amino acids. CDR3 DNA sequence: TGTGCCAGCAGCCCCTTGAACACCGTTGAGACCCAGTACTTC. Translation gives CASSPLNTVETQYF. Filled out from reference TRBV5-8 and TRBJ2-5, the complete variable domain reads EAGVTQSPTHLIKTRGQQATLRCSPISGHTSVYWYQQALGLGLQFLLWYDEGEERNRGNFPPRFSGRQFPNYSSELNVNALELEDSALYLCASSPLNTVETQYFGPGTRLLVL.

This sequence joins TRBV2 and TRBJ1-5; D gene ambiguous. The V end was cut by 6 bases, the J end by 1 base, with 13 bases between. CDR3 length: 15 amino acids. In germline, CDR1 is SNHLY, CDR2 FYNNEI. CDR3 protein: CASSAQEGSNQPQHF. The CDR3 DNA reads as TGTGCCAGCAGCGCTCAGGAGGGAAGCAATCAGCCCCAGCATTTT.

The genes are TRBV30 and TRBJ2-1; 7 positions match TRBD2. Germline-derived CDR1 and CDR2 are GTSNPN and SVGIG (reference sequence). CDR3 length: 15 amino acids. The trim removed 1 base at V and 5 bases at J, leaving 8 bases unmatched. This CDR3 is CAWSGLAAYHNEQFF. The CDR3 bases are TGTGCCTGGAGTGGTCTAGCGGCCTACCACAATGAGCAGTTCTTC.